Listed below are T cell receptor beta chains from one sample, sequenced in a study of T cell repertoires in cytomegalovirus infection. MiXCR, run by TCRdb on the reads, gives a single entry per CDR3 protein. Of under 250,000 distinct CDR3 sequences in the sample, approximately 13% are singletons; the top ten hold roughly 1.7%. Sequencing was performed on PBMCs. Receptors were obtained from a human donor in good health (CMV status not recorded). Some clones in this sample may be carry-over from other donors' samples. The CDR3 runs from the conserved cysteine through the conserved F or W. Fields, in order: D gene, clone size, V gene, J gene, CDR3 protein, CDR3 DNA. The D gene is left open where the match is weak. Size is omitted from some rows. Given values are once, few, many or a class for expanded clones.

TRBD2,many,TRBV7-2,TRBJ2-4,CASSLAGRSGSFERVNIQYF,TGTGCCAGCAGCTTAGCAGGTCGAAGCGGGAGCTTTGAAAGAGTGAACATTCAGTACTTC
TRBD1,many,TRBV7-2,TRBJ1-4,CASSLRTTGGVGEKLFF,TGTGCCAGCAGCTTAAGGACCACAGGGGGTGTAGGGGAAAAACTGTTTTTT
-,many,TRBV5-1,TRBJ2-6,CASSLGPLGSSGANVLTF,TGCGCCAGCAGCTTGGGGCCTTTGGGGAGCTCTGGGGCCAACGTCCTGACTTTC
TRBD2,many,TRBV6-1,TRBJ2-1,CASSQRTSGRGFF,TGTGCCAGCAGCCAGAGGACTAGCGGGAGAGGTTTCTTC
-,many,TRBV12-3/TRBV12-4,TRBJ1-5,CASSYASGFVPQHF,TGTGCCAGCAGTTACGCTTCGGGATTTGTGCCCCAGCATTTT
TRBD1,-,TRBV2,TRBJ2-3,CASSRTGGSTDTQYF,TGTGCCAGCAGCAGGACAGGGGGAAGCACAGATACGCAGTATTTT
-,many,TRBV28,TRBJ1-6,CASSPGGAPMDSPLHF,TGTGCCAGCAGTCCTGGGGGGGCCCCCATGGATTCACCCCTCCACTTT
TRBD2,-,TRBV12-3/TRBV12-4,TRBJ2-5,CASSLAGVGLTQYF,TGTGCCAGCAGTCTAGCGGGGGTAGGGCTGACCCAGTACTTC
-,-,TRBV20-1,TRBJ1-1,CSARRDPDTEAFF,TGCAGTGCTAGAAGGGACCCGGACACTGAAGCTTTCTTT
-,many,TRBV7-2,TRBJ2-5,CASSLVAPQETQYF,TGTGCCAGCAGCTTAGTAGCCCCTCAAGAGACCCAGTACTTC
TRBD1,-,TRBV24-1,TRBJ2-7,CATSDPSPGQGAYEQYF,TGTGCCACCAGTGATCCGAGTCCGGGACAGGGGGCCTACGAGCAGTACTTC
TRBD2,-,TRBV19,TRBJ2-3,CASSIGRGKTDTQYF,TGTGCCAGTAGTATCGGGCGGGGGAAGACAGATACGCAGTATTTT
-,-,TRBV29-1,TRBJ2-5,CSAGGGQTKETQYF,TGCAGCGCGGGGGGGGGACAGACCAAAGAGACCCAGTACTTC
-,few,TRBV23-1,TRBJ2-5,CASVGTLIRETQYF,TGCGCCAGCGTTGGTACGCTAATTCGGGAGACCCAGTACTTC
TRBD2,-,TRBV5-1,TRBJ2-2,CASSVTSVNTGELFF,TGCGCCAGCAGCGTGACTAGCGTGAACACCGGGGAGCTGTTTTTT
-,few,TRBV7-9,TRBJ1-1,CASSRGGAGAEAFF,TGTGCCAGCAGCCGCGGGGGTGCCGGGGCTGAAGCTTTCTTT
TRBD1,-,TRBV29-1,TRBJ2-1,CSVITGQGVSEQFF,TGCAGCGTTATAACGGGACAGGGTGTAAGTGAGCAGTTCTTC
-,many,TRBV12-3/TRBV12-4,TRBJ1-2,CASSLNYYGYTF,TGTGCCAGCAGTCTAAATTACTATGGCTACACCTTC
-,few,TRBV7-3,TRBJ2-1,CASSQQTLNNEQFF,TGTGCCAGCAGCCAACAAACGCTTAACAATGAGCAGTTCTTC
-,many,TRBV7-2,TRBJ1-2,CASSLPVRGDGGYTF,TGTGCCAGCAGCCTCCCGGTACGGGGCGATGGTGGCTACACCTTC
TRBD1,many,TRBV15,TRBJ2-3,CATSRLDYRDRGLDTQYF,TGTGCCACCAGCAGACTAGACTACCGGGACAGGGGACTAGATACGCAGTATTTT
-,few,TRBV6-4,TRBJ1-1,CASSQVGGKAFF,TGTGCCAGCAGTCAGGTGGGGGGAAAAGCTTTCTTT
-,few,TRBV7-2,TRBJ1-5,CASSTIWAPNQPQHF,TGTGCCAGCAGCACGATATGGGCTCCTAATCAGCCCCAGCATTTT
-,few,TRBV3-1,TRBJ2-3,CASSFGATDTQYF,TGTGCCAGCAGTTTCGGAGCAACAGATACGCAGTATTTT
TRBD1,many,TRBV19,TRBJ1-1,CATNRGDRDTEAFF,TGTGCCACCAATAGAGGAGACAGGGACACTGAAGCTTTCTTT
-,many,TRBV27,TRBJ1-2,CASSYSGNRGGYTF,TGTGCCAGCAGTTACTCCGGGAACCGGGGCGGCTACACCTTC
-,many,TRBV11-1,TRBJ2-1,CASSLERRLYNEQFF,TGTGCCAGCAGCTTAGAACGGAGACTCTACAATGAGCAGTTCTTC
-,many,TRBV7-8,TRBJ2-3,CASSLSEGDTQYF,TGTGCCAGCAGCTTAAGTGAGGGAGATACGCAGTATTTT
-,-,TRBV29-1,TRBJ1-1,CSLTWGGLTEAFF,TGCAGCCTCACGTGGGGGGGGCTCACTGAAGCTTTCTTT
TRBD1,-,TRBV6-6,TRBJ1-2,CASSYPGVTGAGGYGYTF,TGTGCCAGCAGTTACCCCGGGGTGACAGGGGCAGGTGGCTATGGCTACACCTTC
-,-,TRBV20-1,TRBJ2-1,CSPTSSSYNEQFF,TGCAGTCCAACGTCGAGCTCCTACAATGAGCAGTTCTTC
TRBD2,-,TRBV20-1,TRBJ2-3,CSASLAGPTDTQYF,TGCAGTGCTAGCTTAGCGGGCCCCACAGATACGCAGTATTTT
TRBD1,-,TRBV11-2,TRBJ2-6,CASSRTGDLGANVLTF,TGTGCCAGCAGCCGTACAGGGGACCTCGGGGCCAACGTCCTGACTTTC
-,few,TRBV10-3,TRBJ2-1,CAISESTDYNEQFF,TGTGCCATCAGTGAGTCGACAGATTACAATGAGCAGTTCTTC
TRBD1,-,TRBV18,TRBJ1-2,CASSPSGQSNYGYTF,TGTGCCAGCTCACCATCGGGACAGTCTAACTATGGCTACACCTTC
-,-,TRBV12-3/TRBV12-4,TRBJ1-2,CASRADASYGYTF,TGTGCCAGCAGGGCGGACGCATCCTATGGCTACACCTTC
TRBD2,many,TRBV7-7,TRBJ2-1,CASSLLGLAGHNEQFF,TGTGCCAGCAGCTTATTGGGACTAGCGGGCCACAATGAGCAGTTCTTC
TRBD1,few,TRBV6-5,TRBJ1-2,CASSYVQGGGYTF,TGTGCCAGCAGTTACGTACAGGGGGGAGGCTACACCTTC
-,-,TRBV5-6,TRBJ2-1,CASSLAGTLNEQFF,TGTGCCAGCAGCTTGGCAGGTACTTTGAATGAGCAGTTCTTC
TRBD1,-,TRBV5-6,TRBJ1-1,CASSPQGRQTEAFF,TGTGCCAGCAGCCCACAGGGGAGGCAGACTGAAGCTTTCTTT
-,many,TRBV12-3/TRBV12-4,TRBJ1-1,CASIPGGGMNTEAFF,TGTGCCAGCATCCCGGGTGGGGGGATGAACACTGAAGCTTTCTTT
-,-,TRBV7-9,TRBJ2-1,CASSPQFEQFF,TGTGCCAGCAGCCCCCAGTTTGAGCAGTTCTTC
-,few,TRBV20-1,TRBJ2-5,CSARDQGQETQYF,TGCAGTGCTAGAGATCAGGGGCAAGAGACCCAGTACTTC
-,many,TRBV6-1,TRBJ2-1,CASSVQGGKNEQFF,TGTGCCAGCAGTGTGCAGGGGGGGAAGAATGAGCAGTTCTTC
TRBD2,many,TRBV7-2,TRBJ2-3,CASSSGLEAQYF,TGTGCCAGCAGCTCGGGACTAGAAGCGCAGTATTTT
TRBD1,-,TRBV7-3,TRBJ2-1,CASSLTDPYRGSSYNEQFF,TGTGCCAGCAGCTTAACCGACCCATACAGGGGGAGCTCCTACAATGAGCAGTTCTTC
-,many,TRBV11-3,TRBJ2-1,CASSLSPGGLNKNEQFF,TGTGCCAGCAGCTTGTCGCCAGGGGGACTTAATAAGAATGAGCAGTTCTTC
-,many,TRBV7-2,TRBJ1-3,CASSLGSTGSGNTIYF,TGTGCCAGCAGCTTGGGATCCACAGGGTCTGGAAACACCATATATTTT
-,many,TRBV6-5,TRBJ1-5,CASSYSNPVYSNQPQHF,TGTGCCAGCAGTTACTCGAACCCTGTTTATAGCAATCAGCCCCAGCATTTT
-,-,TRBV14,TRBJ1-2,CASSQVPYAGNYGYTF,TGTGCCAGCAGCCAAGTGCCCTACGCGGGGAACTATGGCTACACCTTC
-,few,TRBV20-1,TRBJ2-3,CSARIVGRTDTQYF,TGCAGTGCTAGAATAGTGGGGCGCACAGATACGCAGTATTTT
-,few,TRBV19,TRBJ1-1,CASSIGGENTEAFF,TGTGCCAGTAGTATTGGTGGGGAAAACACTGAAGCTTTCTTT
TRBD2,once,TRBV13,TRBJ2-2,CASTHSGSSTGELFF,TGTGCCAGCACCCATAGCGGGAGTTCGACCGGGGAGCTGTTTTTT